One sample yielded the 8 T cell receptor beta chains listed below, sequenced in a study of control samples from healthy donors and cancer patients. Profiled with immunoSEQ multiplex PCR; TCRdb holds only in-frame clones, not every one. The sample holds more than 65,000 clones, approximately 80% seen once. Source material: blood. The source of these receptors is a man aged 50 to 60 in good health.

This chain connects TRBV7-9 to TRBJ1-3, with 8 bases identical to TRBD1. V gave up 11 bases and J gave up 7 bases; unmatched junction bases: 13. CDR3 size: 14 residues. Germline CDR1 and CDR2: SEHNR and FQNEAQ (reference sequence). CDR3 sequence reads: CAWGAGGDLNTIYF. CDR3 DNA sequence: TGTGCCTGGGGAGCAGGGGGCGATCTGAACACCATATATTTT.

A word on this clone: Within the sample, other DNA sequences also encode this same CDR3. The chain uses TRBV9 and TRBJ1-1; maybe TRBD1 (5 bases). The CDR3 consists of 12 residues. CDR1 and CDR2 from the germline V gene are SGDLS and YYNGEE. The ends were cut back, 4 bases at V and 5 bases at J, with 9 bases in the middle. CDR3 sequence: CASSSGGTEAFF. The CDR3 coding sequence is TGTGCCAGCAGCTCTGGGGGGACTGAAGCTTTCTTT.

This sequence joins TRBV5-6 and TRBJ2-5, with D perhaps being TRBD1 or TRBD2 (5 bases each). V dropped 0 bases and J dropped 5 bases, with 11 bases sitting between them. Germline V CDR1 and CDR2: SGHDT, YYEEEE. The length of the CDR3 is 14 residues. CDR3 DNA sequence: TGTGCCAGCAGCTTGGGGGGGACGGCGGAGACCCAGTACTTC. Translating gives CASSLGGTAETQYF.

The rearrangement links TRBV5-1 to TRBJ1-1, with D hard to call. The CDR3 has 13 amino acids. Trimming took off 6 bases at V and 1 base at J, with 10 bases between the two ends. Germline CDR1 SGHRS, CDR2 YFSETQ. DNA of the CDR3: TGCGCCAGCAATTCCCCGGGGAACACTGAAGCTTTCTTT. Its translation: CASNSPGNTEAFF.

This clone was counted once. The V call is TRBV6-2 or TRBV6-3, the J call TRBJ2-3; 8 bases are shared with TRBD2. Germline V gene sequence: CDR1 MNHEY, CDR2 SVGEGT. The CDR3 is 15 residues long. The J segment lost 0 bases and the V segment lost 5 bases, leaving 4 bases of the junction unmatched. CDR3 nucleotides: TGTGCCAGCAGTCAACTAGCGGCTAGCACAGATACGCAGTATTTT. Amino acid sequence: CASSQLAASTDTQYF.

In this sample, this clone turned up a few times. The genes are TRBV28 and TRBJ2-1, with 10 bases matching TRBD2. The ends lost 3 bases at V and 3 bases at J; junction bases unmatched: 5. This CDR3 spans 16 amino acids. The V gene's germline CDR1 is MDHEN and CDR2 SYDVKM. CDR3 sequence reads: CASSFSWTSGYNEQFF. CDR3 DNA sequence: TGTGCCAGCAGTTTTTCGTGGACTAGCGGCTACAATGAGCAGTTCTTC.

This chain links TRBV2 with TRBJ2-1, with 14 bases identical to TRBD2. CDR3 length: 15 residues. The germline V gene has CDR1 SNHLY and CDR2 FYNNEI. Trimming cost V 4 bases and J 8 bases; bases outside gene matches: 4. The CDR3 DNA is TGTGCCAGCAGTGTGGGGACTAGCGGGAGCTATGAGCAGTTCTTC. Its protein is CASSVGTSGSYEQFF.

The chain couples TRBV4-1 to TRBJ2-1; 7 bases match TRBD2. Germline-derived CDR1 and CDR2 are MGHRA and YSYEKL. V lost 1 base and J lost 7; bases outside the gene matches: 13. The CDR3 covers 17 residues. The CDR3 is CASSQVASAGVGNEQFF. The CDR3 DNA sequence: TGCGCCAGCAGCCAAGTGGCCTCGGCGGGAGTGGGAAATGAGCAGTTCTTC.